What follows are 28 T cell receptor beta chains derived from one specimen sequenced in a study of OX40 agonist ivuxolimab in advanced cancers. Clones were read by immunoSEQ multiplex PCR, and TCRdb kept only the in-frame ones, dropping some. The data contain 100,000 to 120,000 clones, more than 70% of them singletons. The input for sequencing was CD4+ or CD8+ T cells sorted from blood, taken in a trial of the OX40 agonist ivuxolimab. All receptors come from an adult with an advanced solid tumor such as melanoma, head and neck, liver or kidney cancer.

This chain links TRBV28 with TRBJ2-1; tentative D call: TRBD1 (5 bases). CDR1 and CDR2 from the germline V gene are MDHEN and SYDVKM. The CDR3 has 13 amino acids. The germline V and J ends were trimmed by 6 bases and 3 bases, with 9 bases remaining between them. CDR3 DNA: TGTGCCAGCAGAACCGACAGCTACAATGAGCAGTTCTTC. Amino acids: CASRTDSYNEQFF. Looking up the rest from reference TRBV28 and TRBJ2-1 gives the full variable domain: DVKVTQSSRYLVKRTGEKVFLECVQDMDHENMFWYRQDPGLGLRLIYFSYDVKMKEKGDIPEGYSVSREKKERFSLILESASTNQTSMYLCASRTDSYNEQFFGPGTRLTVL.

The chain combines TRBV11-1 with TRBJ2-2; 8 nucleotides align to TRBD2. The CDR3 length is 15 residues. Trimming removed 1 base from V and 5 bases from J; junction bases left unmatched: 3. Germline V gene sequence: CDR1 SGHAT, CDR2 FQDESV (reference sequence). CDR3 bases: TGTGCCAGCAGCTTAGGTGGCGGGAGGACCGGGGAGCTGTTTTTT. Its protein product is CASSLGGGRTGELFF.

This chain links TRBV18 with TRBJ2-1; D gene uncertain. The CDR3 is 14 amino acids. V was clipped by 0 bases and J by 4 bases, with 7 bases between them. Germline-derived CDR1 and CDR2 are KGHSH and LQKENI. The CDR3 DNA follows: TGTGCCAGCTCACCACCAGGAGAGTACAATGAGCAGTTCTTC. Amino acids: CASSPPGEYNEQFF.

This clone was picked up a small number of times. The gene calls are TRBV7-3 and TRBJ2-7; the match to TRBD2 covers 14 bases. The CDR3 has 15 amino acids. After removal of 3 bases from V and 4 bases from J, the junction contained 2 bases not matched to a gene. The germline gives CDR1 SGHTA, CDR2 FQGTGA. CDR3 amino acids: CASSLGLAGAYEQYF. CDR3 nucleotide sequence: TGTGCCAGCAGCTTGGGACTAGCGGGAGCGTACGAGCAGTACTTC.

The chain is built from TRBV4-2 and TRBJ1-5; the D is unclear. Germline-derived CDR1 and CDR2 are LGHNA and YNFKEQ. The CDR3 loop spans 13 amino acids. Trimming took 1 base from V and 7 from J, leaving 8 bases between them. The CDR3 region has the DNA TGTGCCAGCAGCCAAGGGGCGGGACAGCCCCAGCATTTT. It encodes CASSQGAGQPQHF.

The chain carries TRBV5-4 and TRBJ1-2, with D unclear. Germline-derived CDR1 and CDR2 are SGHNT and YYREEE (reference sequence). Trimming took 4 bases from V and 5 from J, leaving 18 bases between them. The CDR3 consists of 15 residues. Here the CDR3 DNA reads TGTGCCAGCAGCGCCGGACGCGGGCCGGGATATGGCTACACCTTC. Its protein is CASSAGRGPGYGYTF.

The V gene is TRBV29-1, the J gene TRBJ2-7, with D possibly being TRBD1 (6 bases). Germline V gene data show CDR1 as SQVTM and CDR2 as ANQGSEA. Trimming removed 6 bases from V and 0 bases from J, with 24 bases in between. The CDR3 is 17 amino acids. CDR3: CSVLTYRDISLSYEQYF. The DNA of the CDR3 is TGCAGCGTCCTGACATACCGGGACATCTCACTCTCCTACGAGCAGTACTTC.

The chain is built from TRBV7-2 and TRBJ2-7; TRBD2 matches 7 bases. CDR1 and CDR2 (germline): SGHTA, FQGNSA. Losses at the gene ends were 2 bases for V and 4 bases for J; bases not matched to a gene: 5. CDR3 length: 14 residues. This CDR3 reads CASSLSGGKYEQYF. Written as DNA, the CDR3 is TGTGCCAGCAGCTTATCGGGGGGAAAATACGAGCAGTACTTC. Filled out from reference TRBV7-2 and TRBJ2-7, the complete variable domain reads GAGVSQSPSNKVTEKGKDVELRCDPISGHTALYWYRQSLGQGLEFLIYFQGNSAPDKSGLPSDRFSAERTGGSVSTLTIQRTQQEDSAVYLCASSLSGGKYEQYFGPGTRLTVT.

The genes are TRBV11-1 and TRBJ1-3, with no clear D. The V end was cut by 5 bases, the J end by 0 bases, with 17 bases between. Germline CDR1 is SGHAT and CDR2 is FQDESV (reference sequence). CDR3 length: 17 amino acids. This CDR3 reads CASSRRTGTYSGNTIYF. For the CDR3, the DNA is TGTGCCAGCAGCCGACGTACTGGTACTTACTCTGGAAACACCATATATTTT.

The chain uses TRBV14 and TRBJ2-2; no firm D call. The CDR3 runs 14 residues. The V end lost 3 bases, the J end lost 2 bases, and 7 bases lay between the germline ends. Germline CDR1 SGHDN, CDR2 FVKESK. CDR3 nucleotide sequence: TGTGCCAGCAGCCAGCCTACTAACACCGGGGAGCTGTTTTTT. Its protein is CASSQPTNTGELFF.

Of note for this clone: Other DNA sequences of this sample code for an identical CDR3. The chain has TRBV5-1 and TRBJ1-1, with a weak D call TRBD1 (6 bases). Trimming shortened V by 3 bases and J by 1 base, and 10 bases separated the two germline ends. CDR3 length: 14 amino acids. CDR1 and CDR2 from the germline V gene are SGHRS and YFSETQ. DNA for the CDR3: TGCGCCAGCAGCTCCTTACAGGGGAACACTGAAGCTTTCTTT. Protein sequence: CASSSLQGNTEAFF.

This clone was seen only once. The chain is built from TRBV7-8 and TRBJ2-1; D is perhaps TRBD1 (6 bases). CDR1 is SGHVS and CDR2 is FQNEAQ in the germline V gene. The V gene lost 5 bases and the J gene lost 5 bases, with 16 bases spanning the gap. There are 15 residues in the CDR3. The CDR3 loop is CASSDRRTVNNEQFF. CDR3 bases: TGTGCCAGCAGCGACAGAAGGACAGTAAACAATGAGCAGTTCTTC.

The V gene is TRBV9, the J gene TRBJ1-2; D gene unclear. V gave up 4 bases and J gave up 5 bases, with 15 bases separating them. The CDR3 is 14 residues long. Germline CDR1 is SGDLS and CDR2 is YYNGEE. Here the CDR3 reads CASSRDLEAYGYTF. The CDR3 nucleotides read TGTGCCAGCAGCCGCGATCTCGAAGCGTATGGCTACACCTTC.

The genes are TRBV11-2 and TRBJ1-6; possible D gene TRBD1, 6 bases. The germline CDR1 and CDR2 sequences are SGHAT and FQNNGV. This CDR3 is 15 amino acids long. Trimming cost V 5 bases and J 4 bases, with 12 bases left between them. The CDR3 DNA reads TGTGCCAGCAGCCGGCTCACAGGGTATAATTCACCCCTCCACTTT. Residues: CASSRLTGYNSPLHF.

The gene calls are TRBV27 and TRBJ2-1; D is perhaps TRBD1 (5 bases). The V end lost 5 bases, the J end lost 4 bases, and 15 bases lay between the germline ends. This CDR3 is built from 15 residues. Germline assignment: CDR1 MNHEY and CDR2 SMNVEV (reference sequence). The CDR3 sequence is CASSTPGIGYNEQFF. In nucleotides, the CDR3 is TGTGCCAGCAGTACCCCAGGGATCGGTTACAATGAGCAGTTCTTC.

The chain combines TRBV7-9 with TRBJ2-7; 8 bases align to TRBD2. Germline V lookup: CDR1 SEHNR, CDR2 FQNEAQ (reference sequence). The junction had 14 bases not matched to a gene; V was cut back by 5 bases and J by 2 bases. This CDR3 spans 17 amino acids. Here the CDR3 DNA reads TGTGCCAGCAGCCACCCTTTAGGAGCGGGGGAGACCTACGAGCAGTACTTC. Protein sequence: CASSHPLGAGETYEQYF.

The gene calls are TRBV18 and TRBJ1-1; D unresolved. V gave up 4 bases and J gave up 2 bases, with 14 bases separating them. Germline V CDR1 and CDR2: KGHSH, LQKENI. The CDR3 has 15 amino acids. The CDR3 bases are TGTGCCAGCTCACAAGGCCAGGTTCTCAACACTGAAGCTTTCTTT. It encodes CASSQGQVLNTEAFF.

The genes are TRBV6-1 and TRBJ2-3; tentatively, D is TRBD2 (7 bases). Germline V gene lookup returns CDR1 MNHNS and CDR2 SASEGT. CDR3 size: 15 residues. Trimming removed 5 bases at V and 2 bases at J, with 14 bases between. The CDR3 spells CASSLGGTLTDTQYF. In DNA form, the CDR3 reads TGTGCCAGCAGTCTGGGGGGGACACTCACAGATACGCAGTATTTT.

The chain combines TRBV20-1 with TRBJ1-2; no firm D call. Trimming removed 5 bases from V and 7 bases from J, with 8 bases in between. Germline CDR1 reads DFQATT; CDR2 reads SNEGSKA (reference sequence). There are 10 residues in the CDR3. The CDR3 spells CSAHLGGYTF. The CDR3 DNA is TGCAGTGCTCACCTGGGTGGCTACACCTTC.

In this sample, this clone turned up once. The chain combines TRBV4-3 with TRBJ1-3, with TRBD1 as a possible D gene (5 bases). V was shortened by 0 bases and J by 4 bases, with 13 bases between the two germline ends. The CDR3 spans 16 residues. Germline CDR1 reads LGHNA; CDR2 reads YSLEER. Here the CDR3 reads CASSQDLRGDGNTIYF. The CDR3 coding sequence is TGCGCCAGCAGCCAAGATTTAAGGGGCGACGGAAACACCATATATTTT.

The rearrangement joins TRBV5-4 to TRBJ2-5; D ambiguous. CDR3 length equals 15 residues. Trimming shortened V by 0 bases and J by 2 bases, and 11 bases separated the two germline ends. Per germline, CDR1 SGHNT and CDR2 YYREEE (reference sequence). The CDR3 loop is CASSLVTAFQETQYF. The CDR3 nucleotides are TGTGCCAGCAGCTTGGTGACGGCCTTTCAAGAGACCCAGTACTTC.

The gene calls are TRBV7-8 and TRBJ2-3, with D tentatively TRBD2 (7 bases). V was cut by 5 bases and J by 4 bases, with 10 bases left in between. This CDR3 has 13 residues. Germline CDR1 SGHVS, CDR2 FQNEAQ. The CDR3 protein is CASSPGGSDTQYF. CDR3 DNA: TGTGCCAGCAGCCCGGGGGGCTCAGATACGCAGTATTTT. Variable domain in full (rest from reference TRBV7-8 and TRBJ2-3): GAGVSQSPRYKVAKRGQDVALRCDPISGHVSLFWYQQALGQGPEFLTYFQNEAQLDKSGLPSDRFFAERPEGSVSTLKIQRTQQEDSAVYLCASSPGGSDTQYFGPGTRLTVL.

Note on this clone: Other DNA sequences in this sample translate to the same CDR3. The V and J genes are TRBV5-1 and TRBJ1-1; D remains unclear. CDR3 length equals 13 residues. The V end lost 1 base, the J end lost 4 bases, and 8 bases lay between the germline ends. Germline V gene lookup returns CDR1 SGHRS and CDR2 YFSETQ. The DNA of the CDR3 is TGCGCCAGCAGCTTGACTTGGGGCACTGAAGCTTTCTTT. Its translation: CASSLTWGTEAFF.

The V and J genes are TRBV18 and TRBJ2-2; possible D gene TRBD2, 6 bases. Germline lookup yields CDR1 KGHSH and CDR2 LQKENI. Trimming pared 2 bases from V and 6 bases from J, leaving 19 bases between. The CDR3 consists of 17 residues. CDR3: CASSPDLVGGAAGELFF. In nucleotides, the CDR3 is TGTGCCAGCTCACCAGATTTAGTCGGGGGAGCGGCCGGGGAGCTGTTTTTT. Full variable domain (remainder filled in from reference TRBV18 and TRBJ2-2): NAGVMQNPRHLVRRRGQEARLRCSPMKGHSHVYWYRQLPEEGLKFMVYLQKENIIDESGMPKERFSAEFPKEGPSILRIQQVVRGDSAAYFCASSPDLVGGAAGELFFGEGSRLTVL.

The genes are TRBV7-3 and TRBJ2-6; 7 nucleotides agree with TRBD1. Germline CDR1 reads SGHTA; CDR2 reads FQGTGA. The CDR3 runs to 17 residues. V shed 5 bases, J shed 0 bases, and the junction held 7 bases outside the gene matches. The DNA for the CDR3 is TGTGCCAGCAGCCTAGACAGGGTAGGCTCTGGGGCCAACGTCCTGACTTTC. This translates into CASSLDRVGSGANVLTF. The complete variable domain, with remaining parts taken from reference TRBV7-3 and TRBJ2-6, reads GAGVSQTPSNKVTEKGKYVELRCDPISGHTALYWYRQSLGQGPEFLIYFQGTGAADDSGLPNDRFFAVRPEGSVSTLKIQRTERGDSAVYLCASSLDRVGSGANVLTFGAGSRLTVL.

This rearrangement joins TRBV7-9 to TRBJ2-5; 9 bases fit TRBD1. V dropped 3 bases and J dropped 9; count of bases not matched to a gene: 11. The CDR3 has 15 amino acids. Germline assignment: CDR1 SEHNR and CDR2 FQNEAQ (reference sequence). The CDR3 coding sequence is TGTGCCAGCAGCTTGGGACAGGGCTCCGTCGCGCCCCAGTACTTC. Protein product: CASSLGQGSVAPQYF.

V gene TRBV28 combines with J gene TRBJ1-3; D unclear. Trimming took 7 bases from V and 0 from J, leaving 10 bases between them. This CDR3 has 14 amino acids. Per germline, CDR1 MDHEN and CDR2 SYDVKM. The CDR3 reads CASTVGSSGNTIYF. The CDR3 DNA reads TGTGCCAGCACCGTCGGGAGCTCTGGAAACACCATATATTTT.

The chain is built from TRBV7-9 and TRBJ2-3, with a possible D match to TRBD2 (6 bases). This CDR3 has 16 residues. The V gene lost 5 bases and the J gene lost 0 bases, with 15 bases spanning the gap. The germline V gene encodes CDR1 SEHNR and CDR2 FQNEAQ (reference sequence). CDR3 nucleotide sequence: TGTGCCAGCAGCGCCGATTTGGGGACTAGCACAGATACGCAGTATTTT. Amino acids: CASSADLGTSTDTQYF.